The TCR beta chain described here comes from a study of T-cell memory formation after mild COVID-19. With constant-segment primers, 5'RACE yielded cDNA libraries of TCR alpha and TCR beta that carried sample barcodes and UMIs. TCRdb re-analysed the 5' RACE reads in MiXCR, keeping a single row per CDR3 protein. The data contain around 390,000 distinct CDR3 sequences, around a sixth of them singletons. This clonotype appeared a few times. Its antigen is undetermined. Findings and caveats of the study: Pre-infection memory contained some responding clones, which suggested that cross-reactive memory had joined.

Input material: PBMCs or a T cell subset sorted from them (not recorded which). The receptor comes from a man aged 18-30 years who had mild COVID-19 (a few samples of this study predate the infection). Cell type and time point are not known.

The DNA for the CDR3 is TGTGCCAGCAGCTTAATCTGGGTCTCGCGGGGGGGCGCAGATACGCAGTATTTT. This codes for CASSLIWVSRGGADTQYF. This rearrangement joins TRBV7-2 to TRBJ2-3, with 9 bases aligning to TRBD2. V lost 2 bases to trimming and J lost 4 bases; unmatched junction nucleotides: 13. Germline values: CDR1 SGHTA, CDR2 FQGNSA. The CDR3 runs to 18 residues.